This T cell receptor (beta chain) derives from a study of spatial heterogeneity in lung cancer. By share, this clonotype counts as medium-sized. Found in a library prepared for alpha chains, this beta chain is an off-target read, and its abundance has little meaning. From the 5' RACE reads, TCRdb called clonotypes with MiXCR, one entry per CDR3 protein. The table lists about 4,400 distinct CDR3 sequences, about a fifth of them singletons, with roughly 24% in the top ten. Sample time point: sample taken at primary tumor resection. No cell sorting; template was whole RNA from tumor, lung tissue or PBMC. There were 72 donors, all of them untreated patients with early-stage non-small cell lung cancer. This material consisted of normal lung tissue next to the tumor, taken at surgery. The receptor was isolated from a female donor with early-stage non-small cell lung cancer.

The CDR3 reads CASSSGQGSYTDTQYF. The CDR3 DNA is TGTGCCAGCAGCTCAGGACAGGGGAGTTATACAGATACGCAGTATTTT. The chain employs TRBV11-2 and TRBJ2-3; 9 nucleotides align to TRBD1. V lost 4 bases and J lost 3; bases outside the gene matches: 8. This CDR3 contains 16 residues. Germline CDR1 reads SGHAT; CDR2 reads FQNNGV.